This T cell receptor (beta chain) came from a study of human thymus T cells. V lost 0 bases, J lost 7 bases, and 10 bases lay in between. CDR1 SGHRS and CDR2 YFSETQ come from the germline V gene. The CDR3 is 13 residues long. Profiling relied on immunoSEQ multiplex PCR, and the TCRdb table lists in-frame clones only, not all of them. The sample contains approximately 49,000 clones, around 95% of which appear only once. Material for sequencing was blood. The source is a girl under three years old with a congenital heart defect but otherwise immunologically healthy. The chain recombines TRBV5-1 with TRBJ2-5; no reliable D call. In nucleotides, the CDR3 is TGCGCCAGCAGCTTGGACCAGGCCCGGACCCAGTACTTC. It is translated as CASSLDQARTQYF.